These T cell receptor beta chains were read from a single sample in a study of T cell responses to AZD1222 COVID-19 vaccine. The method was immunoSEQ multiplex PCR; TCRdb's version includes in-frame clones alone and lacks a portion of them. The sample includes roughly 140,000 clones, 75% to 90% of them seen just once. The sequencing used peripheral blood, collected on day 0 of AZD1222 vaccination. All receptors derive from an adult in good health. Both conserved end residues are part of each CDR3. A D gene is named only where the DNA matches it firmly. Size values are once, few and many counts, or a class for expanded clones, and some rows have none.

d_call,clone_size,j_call,v_call,cdr3_nt,cdr3_aa
NA,NA,TRBJ1-4,TRBV6-6,TGTGCCAGCAGTTCGAACAGGGATAATGAAAAACTGTTTTTT,CASSSNRDNEKLFF
NA,NA,TRBJ1-5,TRBV27,TGTGCCAGCAGGGCAGGGGTCATTAATCAGCCCCAGCATTTT,CASRAGVINQPQHF
NA,NA,TRBJ2-6,TRBV7-2,TGTGCCAGCAGCCAACTGGGCTCTGGGGCCAACGTCCTGACTTTC,CASSQLGSGANVLTF
NA,once,TRBJ1-2,TRBV7-2,TGTGCCAGCAGCTCCCAGGGGCGGTATGGCTACACCTTC,CASSSQGRYGYTF
NA,NA,TRBJ1-2,TRBV30,TGTGCCTGGGGAGAAGGGGGGCCTTATGGCTACACCTTC,CAWGEGGPYGYTF
NA,NA,TRBJ1-5,TRBV2,TGTGCCAGCAGTGCCGGTAGCTCCCTCAATCAGCCCCAGCATTTT,CASSAGSSLNQPQHF
NA,NA,TRBJ1-1,TRBV3-1/TRBV3-2,TGTGCCAGCAGCCGCTTGGCAACAGGTGACACTGAAGCTTTCTTT,CASSRLATGDTEAFF
NA,NA,TRBJ1-1,TRBV30,TGTGCCTGGGGGACACCTGGAAAAGCTTTCTTT,CAWGTPGKAFF
NA,NA,TRBJ2-7,TRBV5-6,TGTGCCAGCAGCGGGGCAGGGAGTCGGTACGAGCAGTACTTC,CASSGAGSRYEQYF
NA,NA,TRBJ2-2,TRBV27,TGTGCCAGCAGTTTCCGCGGGGAATTTATTACGAACACCGGGGAGCTGTTTTTT,CASSFRGEFITNTGELFF
TRBD1,NA,TRBJ2-7,TRBV6-1,TGTGCCAGCAGTGAGAAGACAGGGTCGGTCTCCGAGCAGTACTTC,CASSEKTGSVSEQYF
NA,NA,TRBJ1-2,TRBV7-8,TGTGCCAGCAGCACGACAGTAAACTATGGCTACACCTTC,CASSTTVNYGYTF
NA,NA,TRBJ2-2,TRBV19,TGTGCCAGTAGCCAAGCGGTCGGGACCGGGGAGCTGTTTTTT,CASSQAVGTGELFF
TRBD2,NA,TRBJ2-1,TRBV19,TGTGCCAGCACCTGGACTAGCGGGAGCAATGAGCAGTTCTTC,CASTWTSGSNEQFF
NA,NA,TRBJ2-2,TRBV14,TGTGCCAGCAGCCAAGATCCAATTATTAGCGGGGAGCTGTTTTTT,CASSQDPIISGELFF
TRBD2,NA,TRBJ2-1,TRBV2,TGTGCCAGCAGTGAAGGGGCTAGCGGGAGTCGGGGAGAGCAGTTCTTC,CASSEGASGSRGEQFF
NA,NA,TRBJ1-1,TRBV19,TGTGCCAGTAAAAGTGAGAAGAACACTGAAGCTTTCTTT,CASKSEKNTEAFF
TRBD2,once,TRBJ2-1,TRBV25-1,TGTGCCAGCAGTGAATCGTCTAGCGGGAGGGCCTGGGATGAGCAGTTCTTC,CASSESSSGRAWDEQFF
NA,NA,TRBJ1-5,TRBV6-5,TGTGCCAGCAGTTACTTAGGAAGTATGGCCCAGCATTTT,CASSYLGSMAQHF
NA,NA,TRBJ1-1,TRBV7-9,TGTGCCAGCAGCTCAGGGGCAGAGAACACTGAAGCTTTCTTT,CASSSGAENTEAFF
NA,once,TRBJ1-1,TRBV5-1,TGCGCCAGCAGCTTGGCGGGTGGCTACACTGAAGCTTTCTTT,CASSLAGGYTEAFF
NA,NA,TRBJ2-2,TRBV2,TGTGCCAGCAGTCGGGACATTAACACCGGGGAGCTGTTTTTT,CASSRDINTGELFF
TRBD1,few,TRBJ2-7,TRBV6-1,TGTGCCAGCAGTGAAGGGGGGTACAGGGGCGAGCAGTACTTC,CASSEGGYRGEQYF
TRBD1,NA,TRBJ2-7,TRBV7-9,TGTGCCAGCAGCCCCGGGACAGGGCAGTACGAGCAGTACTTC,CASSPGTGQYEQYF
NA,NA,TRBJ2-5,TRBV27,TGTGCCAGCAGTTCAAGACCCCGGGAGACCCAGTACTTC,CASSSRPRETQYF
NA,NA,TRBJ1-5,TRBV18,TGTGCCAGCTCACCACCGGGTGTCGGGGTCAATCAGCCCCAGCATTTT,CASSPPGVGVNQPQHF
NA,NA,TRBJ1-6,TRBV30,TGTGCCTGGAGTCCCCACGGGGCGGGTATCAGGCCCCTCCACTTT,CAWSPHGAGIRPLHF
NA,few,TRBJ1-5,TRBV19,TGTGCCAGTAGTTTCGAGGGGTTTCTGCAGCCCCAGCATTTT,CASSFEGFLQPQHF
NA,NA,TRBJ2-1,TRBV5-4,TGTGCCAGCAGCTTACGGCATGAGCAGTTCTTC,CASSLRHEQFF
NA,NA,TRBJ2-7,TRBV5-4,TGTGCCAGCAGCTCCGGATCGGCCCTCTACGAGCAGTACTTC,CASSSGSALYEQYF
NA,once,TRBJ1-3,TRBV2,TGTGCCAGCAGTCCACAGCCAATCTCTGGAAACACCATATATTTT,CASSPQPISGNTIYF
TRBD1,NA,TRBJ1-2,TRBV6-5,TGTGCCAGCAGTTCCCGGGACAGGGGGACCGGTGGCTACACCTTC,CASSSRDRGTGGYTF
TRBD1,NA,TRBJ1-2,TRBV7-9,TGTGCCAGCAGCTACATCCCGGGACAGGGGGCCGATGGCTACACCTTC,CASSYIPGQGADGYTF